This T cell receptor (beta chain) was identified during a study of blood T cell repertoires in COVID-19. Study summary: The origin of the acute and convalescent COVID-19 samples was the United States, Italy and Spain.

This study enrolled people aged 18 to 89 from about two dozen US geographic areas. Germline V CDR1 and CDR2: MNHNS, SASEGT. CDR3 length: 15 residues. With 3 bases clipped from V and 0 bases from J, the junction kept 4 bases outside the gene matches. Study processing details: Estimated nucleated cell counts came from reference gene primer amplification. The data were produced by immunoSEQ multiplex PCR, yet TCRdb's version contains in-frame clones alone and is incomplete. V, J and clone size derive from that table, while D and trimming were established from the DNA sequence. The profile shows 300,000 to 400,000 clones, around 87% of them singletons.

The sequenced sample was PBMCs or T cells enriched from blood (not recorded which). V and J are TRBV6-1 and TRBJ1-2; TRBD1 agrees at 7 bases. The sequence was obtained from a woman younger than 45 with acute COVID-19. This CDR3 reads CASSDSGTANYGYTF. As DNA, the CDR3 is TGTGCCAGCAGTGATAGCGGGACAGCTAACTATGGCTACACCTTC.